Listed below are T cell receptor beta chains from one sample, sequenced in a study of cytomegalovirus exposure and HLA in healthy donors. Assay: immunoSEQ multiplex PCR; the TCRdb copy retains only in-frame clones and omits some. The sample comprises 150,000 to 200,000 clones, 80% to 90% of which are singletons, and 1% to 1.5% rests with the top ten. The sample consisted of PBMCs. The origin of the receptors is a woman aged 25-40 years in good health and CMV-seronegative. Both conserved end residues are part of each CDR3. D genes are given only for firm matches. A row's size may be missing; if present it is once, few, many or a size class.

V: TRBV25-1; size: few; J: TRBJ2-3; D: TRBD2; length: 13; CDR3: CASRGNSGRPWDF; DNA: TGTGCCAGCAGGGGTAATAGCGGGAGGCCCTGGGATTTT
V: TRBV5-6; size: .; J: TRBJ1-5; D: TRBD1; length: 16; CDR3: CASRRFHRGSNQPQHF; DNA: TGTGCCAGCCGGCGTTTCCACAGGGGGAGCAATCAGCCCCAGCATTTT
V: TRBV30; size: .; J: TRBJ2-7; D: .; length: 12; CDR3: CAWRGGGYEQYF; DNA: TGTGCCTGGAGGGGAGGGGGTTACGAGCAGTACTTC
V: TRBV9; size: .; J: TRBJ1-2; D: .; length: 13; CDR3: CASSVDSGLGYTF; DNA: TGTGCCAGCAGCGTAGATTCAGGTCTTGGCTACACCTTC
V: TRBV11-2; size: .; J: TRBJ1-1; D: .; length: 13; CDR3: CASSFQGNTEAFF; DNA: TGTGCCAGCAGCTTTCAGGGTAACACTGAAGCTTTCTTT
V: TRBV6-6; size: few; J: TRBJ1-1; D: TRBD1; length: 15; CDR3: CASRETGQGRPEAFF; DNA: TGTGCCAGCAGAGAGACTGGACAGGGGCGTCCTGAAGCTTTCTTT
V: TRBV28; size: .; J: TRBJ1-5; D: .; length: 16; CDR3: CASSLHQGSSNQPQHF; DNA: TGTGCCAGCAGTTTACACCAGGGTAGTAGCAATCAGCCCCAGCATTTT
V: TRBV30; size: .; J: TRBJ2-6; D: .; length: 14; CDR3: CAWSVQAGANVLTF; DNA: TGTGCCTGGAGTGTACAAGCTGGGGCCAACGTCCTGACTTTC
V: TRBV5-1; size: few; J: TRBJ2-7; D: TRBD1; length: 14; CDR3: CASSSPGQGREQYF; DNA: TGCGCCAGCAGTTCCCCGGGACAGGGGAGAGAGCAGTACTTC
V: TRBV27; size: .; J: TRBJ1-2; D: .; length: 12; CDR3: CASSQGNYGYAF; DNA: TGTGCCAGCAGCCAGGGGAACTATGGCTACGCCTTC
V: TRBV6-1; size: .; J: TRBJ1-5; D: .; length: 14; CDR3: CASRMKLAHQPQHF; DNA: TGTGCCAGCAGAATGAAGCTTGCACATCAGCCCCAGCATTTT
V: TRBV10-1; size: few; J: TRBJ1-3; D: .; length: 13; CDR3: CASTTGSGNTIYF; DNA: TGCGCCAGCACAACGGGCTCTGGAAACACCATATATTTT